Presented here are 18 T cell receptor beta chains from one specimen sequenced in a study of T cell repertoires in cytomegalovirus infection. TCRdb re-called the reads with MiXCR, one entry per CDR3 protein. The profile shows around 630,000 distinct CDR3 sequences, 20% to 25% of them singletons. Specimen: CD8+ T cells from PBMCs. Receptors were obtained from a human donor in good health (CMV status not recorded). Some clones in this sample may be carry-over from other donors' samples.

The rearrangement uses TRBV28 and TRBJ1-1; 7 bases fit TRBD1. V trimming: 5 bases; J trimming: 3 bases; junction bases outside the gene matches: 9. The CDR3 sequence is 15 residues long. Germline lookup yields CDR1 MDHEN and CDR2 SYDVKM. CDR3 sequence reads: CASSIPVDRYTEAFF. The DNA of the CDR3 is TGTGCCAGCAGTATCCCGGTGGACAGGTACACTGAAGCTTTCTTT. The complete variable domain, with remaining parts taken from reference TRBV28 and TRBJ1-1, reads DVKVTQSSRYLVKRTGEKVFLECVQDMDHENMFWYRQDPGLGLRLIYFSYDVKMKEKGDIPEGYSVSREKKERFSLILESASTNQTSMYLCASSIPVDRYTEAFFGQGTRLTVV.

In its sample, this clonotype was seen many times. V is TRBV7-2 and J is TRBJ2-1; 8 bases are a match to TRBD2. Trimming cost V 8 bases and J 2 bases; bases outside gene matches: 2. This CDR3 has 13 amino acids. Germline V gives CDR1 SGHTA, CDR2 FQGNSA. The CDR3 region has the DNA TGTGCCAGCCCGCGGGGGGCCTACAATGAGCAGTTCTTC. Its translation: CASPRGAYNEQFF.

This clonotype has more than one count but fewer than ten. J is TRBJ1-5 and V is TRBV28; D gene unclear. This CDR3 is built from 12 residues. Trimming took 8 bases from V and 4 from J, leaving 9 bases between them. Per germline, CDR1 MDHEN and CDR2 SYDVKM. The CDR3 is CASLRLNQPQHF. As DNA, the CDR3 is TGTGCCAGCCTCCGGTTGAATCAGCCCCAGCATTTT.

The rearrangement links TRBV11-2 to TRBJ2-2; D could derive from TRBD1 or TRBD2 (5 bases each). Trimming pared 3 bases from V and 1 base from J, leaving 12 bases between. The CDR3 runs 16 residues. Germline CDR1 SGHAT, CDR2 FQNNGV. This CDR3 is CASSFWDHGNTGELFF. The CDR3 region has the DNA TGTGCCAGCAGCTTTTGGGACCACGGGAACACCGGGGAGCTGTTTTTT. Filled out from reference TRBV11-2 and TRBJ2-2, the complete variable domain reads EAGVAQSPRYKIIEKRQSVAFWCNPISGHATLYWYQQILGQGPKLLIQFQNNGVVDDSQLPKDRFSAERLKGVDSTLKIQPAKLEDSAVYLCASSFWDHGNTGELFFGEGSRLTVL.

The rearrangement joins TRBV20-1 to TRBJ1-1; D remains ambiguous. Germline V gene sequence: CDR1 DFQATT, CDR2 SNEGSKA (reference sequence). V lost 0 bases, J lost 11 bases, and 28 bases lay in between. The CDR3 totals 17 residues. CDR3 nucleotides: TGCAGTGCTAGAGATTCAACGGCCCCATCCGGGTCCTCTTCGGCTTTCTTT. This translates into CSARDSTAPSGSSSAFF.

There are a few counts of this clonotype. The V call is TRBV10-3, the J call TRBJ2-1; D is ambiguous. CDR3 length: 14 amino acids. Germline V gene data show CDR1 as ENHRY and CDR2 as SYGVKD. Deletions cut 0 bases from V and 2 bases from J, with 5 bases between. The CDR3 nucleotides are TGTGCCATCAGTGAGTCGGGGACCTACAATGAGCAGTTCTTC. Its protein product is CAISESGTYNEQFF.

This clonotype was seen more than once but under ten times. The chain joins TRBV6-5 to TRBJ1-1, with a possible D match to TRBD1 (5 bases). V was trimmed by 4 bases and J by 3 bases, leaving 12 bases between them. Germline V CDR1 and CDR2: MNHEY, SVGAGI. CDR3 length: 14 amino acids. The CDR3 bases are TGTGCCAGCAGTTCCCCCGCCAGGGACACTGAAGCTTTCTTT. Its translation is CASSSPARDTEAFF.

Many counts were recorded for this clonotype. Here the CDR3 DNA reads TGTGCCAGCAGCGCCGGGACAGGGGCCGTTGAAAGAGCCAAAAACATTCAGTACTTC. Its protein product is CASSAGTGAVERAKNIQYF. The V gene is TRBV11-2, the J gene TRBJ2-4, with 10 bases fitting TRBD1. Germline V gives CDR1 SGHAT, CDR2 FQNNGV. The V and J ends lost 5 bases and 0 bases, in that order; junction bases with no gene match: 13. The CDR3 loop spans 19 amino acids.

In its sample, this clonotype was seen many times. The chain combines TRBV7-6 with TRBJ2-7; D unresolved. There are 15 residues in the CDR3. V shed 2 bases and J shed 0 bases, with 11 bases lying between them. Germline V CDR1 and CDR2: SGHVS, FNYEAQ. The DNA of the CDR3 is TGTGCCAGCAGCTTAACTACAACCTCCTCCTACGAGCAGTACTTC. It is translated as CASSLTTTSSYEQYF.

The genes are TRBV7-4 and TRBJ1-1, with D perhaps matching TRBD1 (6 bases). The CDR3 is 14 amino acids. Germline loops: CDR1 SGHVT, CDR2 SQSDAQ. The V and J ends lost 8 bases and 3 bases respectively, with 16 bases between them. The CDR3 loop is CASEDSPGDTEAFF. The CDR3 nucleotides are TGTGCCAGCGAGGACAGCCCTGGGGACACTGAAGCTTTCTTT. The variable domain in full, with the rest retrieved from reference TRBV7-4 and TRBJ1-1, is GAGVSQSPRYKVAKRGRDVALRCDSISGHVTLYWYRQTLGQGSEVLTYSQSDAQRDKSGRPSGRFSAERPERSVSTLKIQRTEQGDSAVYLCASEDSPGDTEAFFGQGTRLTVV.

This clonotype occurred many times. V gene TRBV19 combines with J gene TRBJ2-1, with D unclear. This CDR3 is 11 amino acids long. The germline V and J ends were trimmed by 1 base and 12 bases, with 7 bases remaining between them. Germline CDR1 is LNHDA and CDR2 is SQIVND (reference sequence). The DNA of the CDR3 is TGTGCCAGTAGTATAGTCGGCTCGCAGTTCTTC. Its translation: CASSIVGSQFF.

This clonotype was recorded a few times. The V gene is TRBV6-1, the J gene TRBJ2-7; possible D gene TRBD2, 6 bases. Trimming removed 2 bases from V and 1 base from J, with 9 bases in between. The CDR3 length is 14 residues. Germline V CDR1 and CDR2: MNHNS, SASEGT. In DNA form, the CDR3 reads TGTGCCAGCAGTGAACCGGGACTGTCCTACGAGCAGTACGTC. Amino acid sequence: CASSEPGLSYEQYV.

Worth noting for this clonotype: This may arise from a read error, as a much more abundant clone is one base away. V gene TRBV7-4 combines with J gene TRBJ2-7, with 7 bases fitting TRBD1. This CDR3 comprises 19 residues. Germline CDR1 reads SGHVT; CDR2 reads SQSDAQ. With V trimmed by 5 bases and J by 1 base, 20 bases remained unmatched. This CDR3 reads CASSHTGARSMWGSYEQYF. CDR3 in DNA: TGTGCCAGCAGCCATACAGGGGCTAGGTCGATGTGGGGGTCCTACGAGCAGTACTTC. Full variable domain (rest looked up from reference TRBV7-4 and TRBJ2-7): GAGVSQSPRYKVAKRGRDVALRCDSISGHVTLYWYRQTLGQGSEVLTYSQSDAQRDKSGRPSGRFSAERPERSVSTLKIQRTEQGDSAVYLCASSHTGARSMWGSYEQYFGPGTRLTVT.

On this clonotype: One end of the junction varies from germline; a read error may be responsible. The chain carries TRBV20-1 and TRBJ1-6, with 7 nucleotides matching TRBD1. The CDR3 runs 15 residues. The germline V gene encodes CDR1 DFQATT and CDR2 SNEGSKA (reference sequence). This CDR3 is CSAREGGVRRSPPHF. The CDR3 nucleotides are TGCAGTGCTAGAGAAGGGGGCGTCCGTCGGTCACCCCCCCACTTT.

The J gene is TRBJ1-2, the V gene TRBV6-4, with 7 bases matching TRBD1. V shed 3 bases, J shed 11 bases, and the junction held 9 bases outside the gene matches. Looked up from germline, CDR1 is MRHNA and CDR2 is SNTAGT. The CDR3 length is 13 residues. The CDR3 nucleotides are TGTGCCAGCAGTGAGACAGGGTCTATGCGGTACACCTTC. Translating it yields CASSETGSMRYTF.

V gene TRBV20-1 combines with J gene TRBJ1-2; D call uncertain. The length of the CDR3 is 11 residues. V shed 0 bases and J shed 9 bases, with 8 bases lying between them. Germline V gives CDR1 DFQATT, CDR2 SNEGSKA (reference sequence). Here the CDR3 reads CSARDLQSYTF. The DNA of the CDR3 is TGCAGTGCTAGAGACCTACAGAGCTACACCTTC.

This clonotype has a count of ten or more. This chain connects TRBV7-6 to TRBJ1-1; 9 bases agree with TRBD1. Trimming took 5 bases from V and 0 from J; bases not matched to a gene: 7. CDR1 is SGHVS and CDR2 is FNYEAQ in the germline V gene. The CDR3 loop spans 16 amino acids. The CDR3 DNA reads as TGTGCCAGCAGCCCCGGGACAGGGCAAATGAACACTGAAGCTTTCTTT. As protein: CASSPGTGQMNTEAFF.

The rearrangement links TRBV2 to TRBJ2-7; D is undetermined. Germline V lookup: CDR1 SNHLY, CDR2 FYNNEI. The ends were cut back, 3 bases at V and 5 bases at J, with 11 bases in the middle. This CDR3 has 13 amino acids. CDR3 bases: TGTGCCAGCAGTGACGCAATAGGACACGAGCAGTACGTC. It specifies CASSDAIGHEQYV.